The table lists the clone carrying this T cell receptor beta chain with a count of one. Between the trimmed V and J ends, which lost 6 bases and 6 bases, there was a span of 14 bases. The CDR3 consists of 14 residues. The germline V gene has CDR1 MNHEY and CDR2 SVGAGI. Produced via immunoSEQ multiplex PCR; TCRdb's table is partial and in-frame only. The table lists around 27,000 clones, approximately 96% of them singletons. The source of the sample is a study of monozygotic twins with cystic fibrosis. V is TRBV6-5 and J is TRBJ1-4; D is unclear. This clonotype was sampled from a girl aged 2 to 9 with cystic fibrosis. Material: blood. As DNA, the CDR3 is TGTGCCAGCAGGCCCGGGGAGGCGGATGAAAAACTGTTTTTT. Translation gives CASRPGEADEKLFF.